The T cell receptor (beta chain) described here comes from a study of somatic mutations in cytotoxic T cells in rheumatoid arthritis. From germline, CDR1 is SGHKS and CDR2 YYEKEE (reference sequence). The CDR3 length is 15 residues. V dropped 0 bases and J dropped 4 bases, with 11 bases sitting between them. Produced via immunoSEQ multiplex PCR; TCRdb's table is partial and in-frame only. The sample has tens of thousands of clones, 82% seen once; the top ten hold roughly 4.9%. The sample was CD8+ T cells sorted from blood. This clonotype was sampled from a man aged 50-60 years in good health. The rearrangement uses TRBV5-5 and TRBJ1-5, with D possibly matching TRBD1 (5 bases). The CDR3, as DNA: TGTGCCAGCAGCTTGGAGTCAGGGTGGAATCAGCCCCAGCATTTT. Its translation is CASSLESGWNQPQHF.